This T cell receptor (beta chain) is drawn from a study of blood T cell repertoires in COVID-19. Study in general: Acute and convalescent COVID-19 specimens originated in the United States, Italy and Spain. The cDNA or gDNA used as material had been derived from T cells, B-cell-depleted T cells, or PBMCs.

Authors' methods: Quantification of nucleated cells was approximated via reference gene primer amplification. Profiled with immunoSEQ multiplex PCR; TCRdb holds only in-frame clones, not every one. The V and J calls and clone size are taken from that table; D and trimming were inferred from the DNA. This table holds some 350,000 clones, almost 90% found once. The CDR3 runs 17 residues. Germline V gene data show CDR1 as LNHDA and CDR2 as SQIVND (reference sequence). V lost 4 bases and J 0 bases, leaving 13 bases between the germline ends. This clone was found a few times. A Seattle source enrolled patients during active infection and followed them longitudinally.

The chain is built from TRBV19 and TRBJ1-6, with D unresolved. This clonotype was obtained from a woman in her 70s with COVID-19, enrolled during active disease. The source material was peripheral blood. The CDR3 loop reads CASSRTSGSSYNSPLHF. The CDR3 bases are TGTGCCAGTAGTAGAACTTCGGGGAGCTCCTATAATTCACCCCTCCACTTT.